These T cell receptor beta chains were read from a single sample in a study of immune heterogeneity within non-small cell lung tumors. Using its own MiXCR run on the multiplex PCR reads, TCRdb lists one record per CDR3 protein. Among over 10,000 distinct CDR3 sequences, 23% were seen once, and the ten largest hold roughly 13%. The material sequenced was lung tumor tissue. The receptors originated from a man in his fifties with non-small cell lung cancer. Both conserved end residues are part of each CDR3. The D gene is left open where the match is weak. Not every row has a clone size; where given, it reads once, few, many or a size class.

TRBJ2-7 few TRBV5-6 TRBD2 TGTGCCAGCAGACAACTAGCGGGAGGGCCCTACGAGCAGTACTTC CASRQLAGGPYEQYF
TRBJ2-2 many TRBV6-5 TRBD1 TGTGCCAGCAGTTACTCGCTGGACAGGAAGACCGGGGAGCTGTTTTTT CASSYSLDRKTGELFF
TRBJ2-5 many TRBV6-5 TRBD1 TGTGCCAGCAGTTACTCGACAGGGGGCGCGGAGACCCAGTACTTC CASSYSTGGAETQYF
TRBJ2-7 medium-sized TRBV3-1 NA TGTGCCAGCAGCCACGAACGACCCTACGAGCAGTACTTC CASSHERPYEQYF
TRBJ1-6 many TRBV7-3 TRBD1 TGTGCCAGCAGCCCGCAGGGACAGGGTAATTCACCCCTCCACTTT CASSPQGQGNSPLHF
TRBJ1-2 medium-sized TRBV6-2/TRBV6-3 NA TGTGCCAGCAGTTCGGTCGGGAAGGGCTACACCTTC CASSSVGKGYTF
TRBJ1-3 medium-sized TRBV2 NA TGTGCCAGCAGTGACGGGGGTTTCTCTGGAAACACCATATATTTT CASSDGGFSGNTIYF
TRBJ2-5 NA TRBV11-2 NA TGTGCCAGCAGCTTAGGTGGGGCAGTGGGAGAGACCCAGTACTTC CASSLGGAVGETQYF
TRBJ1-1 many TRBV5-1 TRBD1 TGCGCCAGCAGCTTACAGGGGGCGAACACTGAAGCTTTCTTT CASSLQGANTEAFF
TRBJ2-2 many TRBV24-1 TRBD2 TGTGCCACCAGTGATTTGGCTAGCGGGAGGGGTACCGGGGAGCTGTTTTTT CATSDLASGRGTGELFF
TRBJ2-7 many TRBV4-1 TRBD2 TGCGCCAGCAGCCACGGACTAGTTCTTTCCCACGAGCAGTACTTC CASSHGLVLSHEQYF
TRBJ2-2 many TRBV28 NA TGTGCCAGCAGTTTATCCAGGGACGGGAACACCGGGGAGCTGTTTTTT CASSLSRDGNTGELFF
TRBJ1-1 NA TRBV3-1 NA TGTGCCAGCAGCCAAGCGGGTGAGGGGTGGGTCCCTGAAGCTTTCTTT CASSQAGEGWVPEAFF
TRBJ1-1 many TRBV20-1 NA TGCAGTGCTAGAGATGGAGGGGGGCTTTCGGACACTGAAGCTTTCTTT CSARDGGGLSDTEAFF
TRBJ1-5 many TRBV20-1 TRBD1 TGCAGTGCTCATCAGGGGGCGGCGTCTCAGCCCCAGCATTTT CSAHQGAASQPQHF
TRBJ2-7 many TRBV30 TRBD2 TGTGCCTGGAGTGTACTCGGTGGCGGGAGCTCCTACGAGCAGTACTTC CAWSVLGGGSSYEQYF
TRBJ2-7 many TRBV20-1 NA TGCAGTGCTAGAGATGTAGTAGCGGATTACGAGCAGTACTTC CSARDVVADYEQYF
TRBJ1-6 many TRBV25-1 NA TGTGCCAGCAGTGAATCCCATTCACCCCTCCACTTT CASSESHSPLHF
TRBJ1-4 many TRBV7-8 NA TGTGCCAGCAGCTTAGGGGTCAGGGTCGACGAAAAACTGTTTTTT CASSLGVRVDEKLFF
TRBJ1-3 many TRBV28 NA TGTGCCAGCAGTTTCCAGGGGGGAAACACCATATATTTT CASSFQGGNTIYF
TRBJ2-2 many TRBV19 NA TGTGCCAGTAGTATAGGGGGAGGCCATATACTCACCGGGGAGCTGTTTTTT CASSIGGGHILTGELFF
TRBJ1-2 many TRBV6-1 TRBD1 TGTGCCAGCAGTCCCAACAGGGACAGCTATGGCTACACCTTC CASSPNRDSYGYTF